One sample yielded the 17 T cell receptor beta chains listed below, sequenced in a study of blood T cell repertoires in COVID-19. Measured with immunoSEQ multiplex PCR; TCRdb has only the in-frame clones, and not every one. The profile shows approximately 260,000 clones, 70% to 85% of them singletons. Sequencing was performed on peripheral blood. These receptors came from a woman at least 80 years old with active or convalescent COVID-19.

The chain is built from TRBV3-1 (or the pseudogene TRBV3-2) and TRBJ2-1; the D gene is possibly TRBD2 (7 bases). V was trimmed by 1 base and J by 4 bases, leaving 14 bases between them. CDR1 is LGHDT and CDR2 is YNNKEL in the germline V gene (reference sequence). This CDR3 spans 16 amino acids. The CDR3 protein is CASSQAAAGAYNEQFF. CDR3 coding DNA: TGTGCCAGCAGCCAAGCAGCGGCGGGGGCGTACAATGAGCAGTTCTTC.

This clone was recorded once. J is TRBJ1-5 and V is TRBV28, with TRBD1 matching 11 bases. Germline V lookup: CDR1 MDHEN, CDR2 SYDVKM. CDR3 length equals 15 residues. Unmatched junction bases numbered 7, after V lost 5 bases and J lost 7 bases. The CDR3 here is CASSAPGQGEQPQHF. The CDR3 bases are TGTGCCAGCAGTGCTCCGGGACAGGGGGAGCAGCCCCAGCATTTT.

CDR3 residues: CASSSRGLVYGYTF. CDR3 nucleotides: TGTGCCAGCAGTTCCAGGGGGCTTGTCTATGGCTACACCTTC. This chain uses TRBV27 with TRBJ1-2, with 8 bases lining up with TRBD1. Losses at the gene ends were 4 bases for V and 4 bases for J; bases not matched to a gene: 5. Germline assignment: CDR1 MNHEY and CDR2 SMNVEV (reference sequence). CDR3 size: 14 residues.

The V gene is TRBV28, the J gene TRBJ1-1; D perhaps matches TRBD1 (6 bases). Deletions cut 7 bases from V and 3 bases from J, with 18 bases between. Germline CDR1 is MDHEN and CDR2 is SYDVKM. This CDR3 spans 15 amino acids. CDR3: CASTPQWTADTEAFF. DNA for the CDR3: TGTGCCAGCACCCCGCAATGGACAGCAGACACTGAAGCTTTCTTT. The full variable domain, rest sourced from reference TRBV28 and TRBJ1-1, is DVKVTQSSRYLVKRTGEKVFLECVQDMDHENMFWYRQDPGLGLRLIYFSYDVKMKEKGDIPEGYSVSREKKERFSLILESASTNQTSMYLCASTPQWTADTEAFFGQGTRLTVV.

The rearrangement links TRBV5-1 to TRBJ1-2, with 7 bases matching TRBD1. From germline, CDR1 is SGHRS and CDR2 YFSETQ. The V segment lost 1 base and the J segment 8 bases; nucleotides outside the gene matches: 14. This CDR3 has 16 residues. Here the CDR3 reads CASSLHTSGTANGYTF. The CDR3 nucleotides are TGCGCCAGCAGCTTGCATACATCCGGGACAGCCAACGGCTACACCTTC. The full variable domain, rest sourced from reference TRBV5-1 and TRBJ1-2, is KAGVTQTPRYLIKTRGQQVTLSCSPISGHRSVSWYQQTPGQGLQFLFEYFSETQRNKGNFPGRFSGRQFSNSRSEMNVSTLELGDSALYLCASSLHTSGTANGYTFGSGTRLTVV.

This chain links TRBV18 with TRBJ2-5; 8 bases are shared with TRBD1. Germline values: CDR1 KGHSH, CDR2 LQKENI. J was trimmed by 5 bases and V by 2 bases; bases with no gene match: 13. The length of the CDR3 is 17 residues. CDR3 bases: TGTGCCAGCTCACCAATATTGACCTACAGGGGGACGGAGACCCAGTACTTC. Translating it yields CASSPILTYRGTETQYF.

There are many counts of this clone. The chain couples TRBV5-6 to TRBJ1-1, with D uncertain. The CDR3 contains 13 residues. Germline loops: CDR1 SGHDT, CDR2 YYEEEE. The ends were cut back, 1 base at V and 6 bases at J, with 10 bases in the middle. The CDR3 DNA reads TGTGCCAGCAGCTTGTTCGAGGTCTCTGAAGCTTTCTTT. Protein: CASSLFEVSEAFF.

The chain recombines TRBV2 with TRBJ1-4; 11 nucleotides line up with TRBD1. The germline gives CDR1 SNHLY, CDR2 FYNNEI. V dropped 6 bases and J dropped 8; count of bases not matched to a gene: 5. This CDR3 contains 14 residues. The CDR3 region has the DNA TGTGCCAGCAGCCGGACAGGGGGCGTCGAAAAACTGTTTTTT. It translates to CASSRTGGVEKLFF.

The gene calls are TRBV7-9 and TRBJ2-1; maybe TRBD2 (5 bases). Between the trimmed V and J ends, which lost 5 bases and 10 bases, there was a span of 12 bases. In germline, CDR1 is SEHNR, CDR2 FQNEAQ (reference sequence). The CDR3 consists of 12 residues. This CDR3 reads CASSQLAEEQFF. The CDR3, as DNA: TGTGCCAGCAGCCAGCTAGCCGAGGAGCAGTTCTTC.

J is TRBJ2-1 and V is TRBV15, with D perhaps matching TRBD2 (5 bases). The CDR3 is made up of 15 amino acids. The germline V gene encodes CDR1 LNHNV and CDR2 YYDKDF (reference sequence). The ends were cut back, 0 bases at V and 7 bases at J, with 13 bases in the middle. The CDR3 coding sequence is TGTGCCACCAGCAGAGATCTGGCGGGCGGAAATGAGCAGTTCTTC. Its protein is CATSRDLAGGNEQFF.

The CDR3 region is CASSTGQNTEAFF. CDR3 DNA sequence: TGTGCCAGCAGCACGGGACAGAACACTGAAGCTTTCTTT. This chain connects TRBV7-9 to TRBJ1-1; tentatively, D is TRBD1 (6 bases). Per germline, CDR1 SEHNR and CDR2 FQNEAQ (reference sequence). The V end lost 5 bases, the J end lost 1 base, and 8 bases lay between the germline ends. The CDR3 sequence is 13 residues long.

This chain connects TRBV5-1 to TRBJ2-6, with 8 bases that match TRBD1. The CDR3 has 15 residues. V dropped 4 bases and J dropped 4; count of bases not matched to a gene: 4. Germline CDR1 and CDR2: SGHRS and YFSETQ. The CDR3 loop reads CASSPTGAGANVLTF. CDR3 in DNA: TGCGCCAGCAGCCCGACAGGGGCGGGGGCCAACGTCCTGACTTTC.

This chain connects TRBV6-5 to TRBJ2-7, with a possible D match to TRBD1 (6 bases). Germline CDR1 MNHEY, CDR2 SVGAGI. Trimming left V 8 bases short and J 0 bases short, with 11 bases between. The CDR3 covers 13 residues. The CDR3 coding sequence is TGTGCCAGCGGGCGAGGGGGCTCCTACGAGCAGTACTTC. Translation gives CASGRGGSYEQYF.

The CDR3 is CASKEDYSGNTIYF. CDR3 nucleotide sequence: TGTGCCAGCAAAGAGGATTACTCTGGAAACACCATATATTTT. The chain recombines TRBV6-5 with TRBJ1-3, with D unclear. There are 14 residues in the CDR3. V was shortened by 7 bases and J by 0 bases, with 10 bases between the two germline ends. Germline CDR1 reads MNHEY; CDR2 reads SVGAGI.

The chain has TRBV4-1 and TRBJ1-4; D is unclear. The CDR3 is 16 amino acids. Germline loops: CDR1 MGHRA, CDR2 YSYEKL. Trimming took 0 bases from V and 5 from J, leaving 13 bases between them. The CDR3: CASSQDRSRRNEKLFF. CDR3 nucleotides: TGCGCCAGCAGCCAAGACAGGTCCAGAAGAAATGAAAAACTGTTTTTT.

This clone showed up just once. The chain links TRBV28 to TRBJ1-6; D perhaps matches TRBD1 (5 bases). In germline, CDR1 is MDHEN, CDR2 SYDVKM. The CDR3 length is 14 residues. The V gene lost 1 base and the J gene lost 15 bases, with 16 bases spanning the gap. The CDR3 DNA sequence: TGTGCCAGCAGTTTATCGGGGGGTGTTTGGGACCTCCACTTT. Its translation: CASSLSGGVWDLHF. The variable domain in full, with the rest retrieved from reference TRBV28 and TRBJ1-6, is DVKVTQSSRYLVKRTGEKVFLECVQDMDHENMFWYRQDPGLGLRLIYFSYDVKMKEKGDIPEGYSVSREKKERFSLILESASTNQTSMYLCASSLSGGVWDLHFGNGTRLTVT.

This clone was seen a handful of times. The chain joins TRBV24-1 to TRBJ2-3, with D perhaps TRBD2 (6 bases). The CDR3 has 16 amino acids. Germline V gene sequence: CDR1 KGHDR, CDR2 SFDVKD. V dropped 4 bases and J dropped 2 bases, with 15 bases sitting between them. The CDR3 DNA reads as TGTGCCACCAGTGACGCGGGAACGCATTCCACAGATACGCAGTATTTT. Its translation: CATSDAGTHSTDTQYF.